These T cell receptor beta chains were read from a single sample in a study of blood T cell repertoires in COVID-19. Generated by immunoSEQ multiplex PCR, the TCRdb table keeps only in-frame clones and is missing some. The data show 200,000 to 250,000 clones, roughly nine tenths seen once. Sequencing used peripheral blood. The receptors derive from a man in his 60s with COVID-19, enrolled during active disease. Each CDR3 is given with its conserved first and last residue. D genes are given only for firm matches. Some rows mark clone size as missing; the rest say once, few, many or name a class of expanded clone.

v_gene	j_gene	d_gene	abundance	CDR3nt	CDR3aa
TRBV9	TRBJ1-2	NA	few	TGTGCCAGCAGCGTAGCCATACGGGGAGAAGACTATGGCTACACCTTC	CASSVAIRGEDYGYTF
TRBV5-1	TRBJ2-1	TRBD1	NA	TGCGCCAGCTCCAAGGACAGGGGGCAATACAATGAGCAGTTCTTC	CASSKDRGQYNEQFF
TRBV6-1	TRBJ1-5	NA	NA	TGTGCCAGCAGTGAGGACAGACGCAATCAGCCCCAGCATTTT	CASSEDRRNQPQHF
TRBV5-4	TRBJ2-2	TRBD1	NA	TGTGCCAGCAGCTTGGCGCGTTTCAGGGGGCTGGCCGGGGAGCTGTTTTTT	CASSLARFRGLAGELFF
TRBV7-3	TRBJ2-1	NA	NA	TGTGCCAGCAGCCCCGGGACTTCCTACAATGAGCAGTTCTTC	CASSPGTSYNEQFF
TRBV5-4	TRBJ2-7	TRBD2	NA	TGTGCCAGCAGCTTGCCGGGACTAGCGGGCAGCTTC	CASSLPGLAGSF
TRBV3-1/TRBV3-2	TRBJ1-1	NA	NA	TGTGCCAGCAGCCAGATGGGAGGAATTGAAGCTTTCTTT	CASSQMGGIEAFF
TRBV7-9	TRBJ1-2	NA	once	TGTGCCAGCAGCTTAGCGTCGTTACAGTATGGCTACACCTTC	CASSLASLQYGYTF
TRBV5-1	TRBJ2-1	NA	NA	TGCGCCAGCAGCGGCACGGACTCCGTTTCCTACAATGAGCAGTTCTTC	CASSGTDSVSYNEQFF
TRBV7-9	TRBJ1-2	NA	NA	TGTGCCAGCAGCCCCGGCCACAGGGACTATGGCTACACCTTC	CASSPGHRDYGYTF
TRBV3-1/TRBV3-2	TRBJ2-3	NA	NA	TGTGCCAGCAGCCAAGATGGGAGCCCCTCGGGCACAGATACGCAGTATTTT	CASSQDGSPSGTDTQYF
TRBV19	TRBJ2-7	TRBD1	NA	TGTGCCAGTAGTCCCCACCGTTCGGGACAGGGAAGTTACGAGCAGTACTTC	CASSPHRSGQGSYEQYF
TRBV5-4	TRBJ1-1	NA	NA	TGTGCCAGCAGCCCGAAGGGAGCATATGAAGCTTTCTTT	CASSPKGAYEAFF
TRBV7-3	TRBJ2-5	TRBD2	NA	TGTGCCAGCAGTATAGCGGGAGGGGGAGAGACCCAGTACTTC	CASSIAGGGETQYF
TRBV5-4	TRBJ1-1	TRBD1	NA	TGTGCCAGCAGCTTGGCCAGGACAGGGAATGGGGCTTTCTTT	CASSLARTGNGAFF
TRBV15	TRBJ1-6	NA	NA	TGTGCCACCAGCAGAGTACAGGGCTGGGGTTCACCCCTCCACTTT	CATSRVQGWGSPLHF
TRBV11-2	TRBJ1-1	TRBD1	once	TGTGCCAGCAGCTTAAAGGGGGCCCTGAACACTGAAGCTTTCTTT	CASSLKGALNTEAFF
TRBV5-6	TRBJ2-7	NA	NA	TGTGCCAGCAGCTTTCAGGGGAGAGTGAACTACGAGCAGTACTTC	CASSFQGRVNYEQYF
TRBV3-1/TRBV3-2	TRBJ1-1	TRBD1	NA	TGTGCCAGCAGCCTAGCCGGACAGGGGCGTGGGAACACTGAAGCTTTCTTT	CASSLAGQGRGNTEAFF
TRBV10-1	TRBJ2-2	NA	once	TGCGCCAGCAGTGAGGGATCGAGGAGGGGATACCACGGGGAGCTGTTTTTT	CASSEGSRRGYHGELFF
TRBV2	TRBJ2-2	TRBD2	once	TGTGCCAGCAGGAGGGCTAGCGGGGGGACCGGGGAGCTGTTTTTT	CASRRASGGTGELFF
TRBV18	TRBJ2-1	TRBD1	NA	TGTGCCAGCTCCCCCCTAGGACAGGCACTATTCTCCTACAATGAGCAGTTCTTC	CASSPLGQALFSYNEQFF
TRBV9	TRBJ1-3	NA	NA	TGTGCCAGCAGCGCTTGGGGTGGGAGGAACTCTGGAAACACCATATATTTT	CASSAWGGRNSGNTIYF
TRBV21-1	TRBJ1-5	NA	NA	TGTGCCACTTTAACCGCTAAAACCCTTTGGAGCAATCAGCCCCAGCATTTT	CATLTAKTLWSNQPQHF
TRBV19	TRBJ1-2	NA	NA	TGTGCCAGTAGTCCCCACGGAGGAAGCTACACCTTC	CASSPHGGSYTF
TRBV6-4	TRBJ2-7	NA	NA	TGTGCCAGCATATTAGCCCGACCGGTTTTAGCCGAGCAGTACTTC	CASILARPVLAEQYF
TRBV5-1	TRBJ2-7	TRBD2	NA	TGCGCCAGCACCCGACTAGCGGGCTACGAGCAGTACTTC	CASTRLAGYEQYF
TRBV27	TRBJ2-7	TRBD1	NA	TGTGCCAGCAGTTTCGGGACAGGGGTATACGAGCAGTACTTC	CASSFGTGVYEQYF
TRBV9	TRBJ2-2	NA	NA	TGTGCCAGCAGCGTAGCGGTGAACACCGGGGAGCTGTTTTTT	CASSVAVNTGELFF
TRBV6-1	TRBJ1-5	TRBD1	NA	TGTGCCAGCAGTGAATCTCCGGGGACAGGGAACAATCAGCCCCAGCATTTT	CASSESPGTGNNQPQHF
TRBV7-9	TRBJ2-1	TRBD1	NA	TGTGCCAGCAGGGCGACAGGGGGCAACGATGAGCAGTTCTTC	CASRATGGNDEQFF
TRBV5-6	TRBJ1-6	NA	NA	TGTGCCACCCGAAACCGGGGTTATAATTCACCCCTCCACTTT	CATRNRGYNSPLHF
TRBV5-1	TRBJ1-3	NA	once	TGCGCCAGCTCTCCCCACTGGGGCGCAAGCTCTGGAAACACCATATATTTT	CASSPHWGASSGNTIYF
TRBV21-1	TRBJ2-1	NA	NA	TGTGCCAGCAGCAGTCCGAAAGCAGGGGTAAAAAAAAATGAGCAGTTCTTC	CASSSPKAGVKKNEQFF
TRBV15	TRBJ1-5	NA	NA	TGTGCCACCAGCAGGAACCGGGGGCAGCCCCAGCATTTT	CATSRNRGQPQHF
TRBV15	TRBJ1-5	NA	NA	TGTGCCACCAGCAGAGGTAATAATATATATAGCAATCAGCCCCAGCATTTT	CATSRGNNIYSNQPQHF
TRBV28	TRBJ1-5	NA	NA	TGTGCCAGCAGACTATATAGTTTAAATCAGCCCCAGCATTTT	CASRLYSLNQPQHF
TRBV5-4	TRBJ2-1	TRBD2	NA	TGTGCCAGCAGCCCCTCCCCGAGCGGGGGAGACAATGAGCAGTTCTTC	CASSPSPSGGDNEQFF
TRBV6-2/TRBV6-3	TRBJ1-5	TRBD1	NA	TGTGCCAGCAGTTACCCTCCGGGACAGGGTTCTTGGAGTAATCAGCCCCAGCATTTT	CASSYPPGQGSWSNQPQHF
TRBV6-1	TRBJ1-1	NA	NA	TGTGCCAGCAGTGAAGTCATCAACAGGGTTGACACTGAAGCTTTCTTT	CASSEVINRVDTEAFF
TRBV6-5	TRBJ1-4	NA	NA	TGTGCCAGCAGTTACTCGGGAGTCCCTAATGAAAAACTGTTTTTT	CASSYSGVPNEKLFF
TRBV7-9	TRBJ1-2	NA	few	TGTGCCAGCAGCATCCCGAGGGCGGCAAACTATGGCTACACCTTC	CASSIPRAANYGYTF
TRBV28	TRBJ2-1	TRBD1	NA	TGTGCCAGCACCGCGGACAGGGAATACAATGAGCAGTTCTTC	CASTADREYNEQFF
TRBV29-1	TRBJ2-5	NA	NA	TGCAGCGCCCCGACAGCTACTTCCCAAGAGACCCAGTACTTC	CSAPTATSQETQYF
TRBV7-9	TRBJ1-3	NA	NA	TGTGCCAGCAGCTTAGCGAGTCAGGCCTCTGGAAACACCATATATTTT	CASSLASQASGNTIYF
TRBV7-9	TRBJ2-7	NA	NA	TGTGCCAGCAGCTTAGACGGACTTAGCTCCTACGAGCAGTACTTC	CASSLDGLSSYEQYF
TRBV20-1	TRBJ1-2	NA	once	TGCAGTGCTAGTGCGCAGACTGGCTATGGCTACACCTTC	CSASAQTGYGYTF
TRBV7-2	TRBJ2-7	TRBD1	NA	TGTGCCAGCAGCTTGGACAGGGCAGTAGCCTACGAGCAGTACTTC	CASSLDRAVAYEQYF
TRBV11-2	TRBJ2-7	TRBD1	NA	TGTGCCAGCAGCGGCATAACAGGGGTCTACGAGCAGTACTTC	CASSGITGVYEQYF